This TCR beta chain is drawn from a study of OX40 agonist ivuxolimab in advanced cancers. The length of the CDR3 is 14 residues. Germline CDR1 reads MDHEN; CDR2 reads SYDVKM. The germline V and J ends were trimmed by 4 bases and 2 bases, with 10 bases remaining between them. Repertoires were generated with immunoSEQ multiplex PCR, while TCRdb's copy carries only in-frame clones and drops some. The sample records 6,800 or so clones, around three quarters being singletons. The sequence was collected from an adult with an advanced solid tumor such as melanoma, head and neck, liver or kidney cancer. This chain uses TRBV28 with TRBJ2-3, with D perhaps TRBD2 (6 bases). The sample consisted of CD4+ or CD8+ T cells sorted from blood, taken in a trial of the OX40 agonist ivuxolimab. DNA for the CDR3: TGTGCCAGCAGTTGGGGACTTCACACAGATACGCAGTATTTT. As protein: CASSWGLHTDTQYF.